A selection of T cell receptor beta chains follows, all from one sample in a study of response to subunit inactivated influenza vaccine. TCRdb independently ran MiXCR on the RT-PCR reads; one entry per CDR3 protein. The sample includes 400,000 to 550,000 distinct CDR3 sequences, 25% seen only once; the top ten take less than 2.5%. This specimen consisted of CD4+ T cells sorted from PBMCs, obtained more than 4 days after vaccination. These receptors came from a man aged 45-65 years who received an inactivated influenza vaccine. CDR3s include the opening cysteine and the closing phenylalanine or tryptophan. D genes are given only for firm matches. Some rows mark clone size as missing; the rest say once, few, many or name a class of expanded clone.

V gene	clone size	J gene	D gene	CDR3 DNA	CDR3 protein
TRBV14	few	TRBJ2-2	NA	TGTGCCAGCAGCCAAGATCGACAGCCTACCGGGGAGCTGTTTTTT	CASSQDRQPTGELFF
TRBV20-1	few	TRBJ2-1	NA	TGCAGTGCTCGACACGGGGCTTACAATGAGCAGTTCTTC	CSARHGAYNEQFF
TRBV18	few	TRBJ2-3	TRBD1	TGTGCCAGCTCAAGGGACAGGATGCCAGATACGCAGTATTTT	CASSRDRMPDTQYF
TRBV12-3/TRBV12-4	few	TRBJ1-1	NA	TGTGCCAGCAGTTTTTACGCCGGGAGGACTGAAGCTTTCTTT	CASSFYAGRTEAFF
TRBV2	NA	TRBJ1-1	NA	TGTGCCAGCAGCCCGCCGGGGACCCCTGAAGCTTTCTTT	CASSPPGTPEAFF
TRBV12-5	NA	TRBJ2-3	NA	TGTGCTAGTGGAACCATTACCGGGCATACGCAGTATTTT	CASGTITGHTQYF
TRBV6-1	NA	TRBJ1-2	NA	TGTGCCAGCTTTAACGGGAGAGTAAATGGCTACACCTTC	CASFNGRVNGYTF
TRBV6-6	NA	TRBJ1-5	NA	TGTGCCAGCAGCCAGTCCAATCAGCCCCAGCATTTT	CASSQSNQPQHF
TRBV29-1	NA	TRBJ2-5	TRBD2	TGCAGCGTTGCGCAGCGGGGGGTTCAAGAGACCCAGTACTTC	CSVAQRGVQETQYF
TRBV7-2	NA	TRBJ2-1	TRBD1	TGTGCCAGCAGCCCCGGGACAGAGCGGAGGCTCTTC	CASSPGTERRLF
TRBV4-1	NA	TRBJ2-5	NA	TGCGCCAGCAGCCAAGGGGCCACGGGGGGCAGGGAGACCCAGTACTTC	CASSQGATGGRETQYF
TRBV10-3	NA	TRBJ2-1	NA	TGTGCCATCAGTGAGTCTTTTGCGAACGAGCAGTTCTTC	CAISESFANEQFF
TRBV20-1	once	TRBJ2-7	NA	TGCAGTGCTAGAGAGGGCAGGGGCAGGAAAGAGCAGTACTTC	CSAREGRGRKEQYF
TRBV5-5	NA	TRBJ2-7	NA	TGTGCCAGCAGCTTGGCAGGGATCACGAACGAGCAGTACTTC	CASSLAGITNEQYF
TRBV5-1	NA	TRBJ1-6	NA	TGCGCCAGCAGCTTAAGGACAGCCGAGAATTCACCCCTCCACTTT	CASSLRTAENSPLHF
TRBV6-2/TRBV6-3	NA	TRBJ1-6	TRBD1	TGTGCCAGCAGACCCGGGACAGGCAGCTCACCCCTCCACTTT	CASRPGTGSSPLHF
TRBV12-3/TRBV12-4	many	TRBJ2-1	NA	TGTGCCAGCAGTTTGTACAGGGCCTACAATGAGCAGTTCTTC	CASSLYRAYNEQFF
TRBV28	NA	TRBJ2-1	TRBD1	TGTGCCAGCAGTTTAGTTTCCGGGACAGGGAGTAATGAGCAGTTCTTC	CASSLVSGTGSNEQFF
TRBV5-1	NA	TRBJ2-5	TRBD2	TGCGCCAGCAGGGAGACTAGCGGGAGGGCCCAAGAGACCCAGTACTTC	CASRETSGRAQETQYF
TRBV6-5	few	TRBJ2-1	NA	TGTGCCAGCAGTTACTCTTTCTGGGGGACCTCCTACAATGAGCAGTTCTTC	CASSYSFWGTSYNEQFF
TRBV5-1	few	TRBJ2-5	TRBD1	TGCGCCAGCAGCTTGAGCAGGGGGCTGGAGACCCAGTACTTC	CASSLSRGLETQYF
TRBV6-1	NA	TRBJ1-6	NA	TGTGCCAGCAGAGATACGGGGGGTTCACCCCTCCACTTT	CASRDTGGSPLHF
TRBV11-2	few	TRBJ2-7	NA	TGTGCCAGCGGGGACTGGAGCAGCTACGAGCAGTACTTC	CASGDWSSYEQYF
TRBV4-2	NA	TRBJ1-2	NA	TGTGCCAGCAGCGGGTTCCGGGATACAACTGGCGGTGGCTACACCTTC	CASSGFRDTTGGGYTF
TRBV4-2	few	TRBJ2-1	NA	TGTGCCAGCAGCCAAGTACCCCCCGGGAGGGGGCTTTACAATGAGCAGTTCTTC	CASSQVPPGRGLYNEQFF
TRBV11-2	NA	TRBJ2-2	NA	TGTGCCAGCAGCGCCGGCTTGAAAACCGGGGAGCTGTTTTTT	CASSAGLKTGELFF
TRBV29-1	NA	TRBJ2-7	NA	TGCAGCGTTGAGGCAGGACCCTCCTACGAGCAGTACTTC	CSVEAGPSYEQYF
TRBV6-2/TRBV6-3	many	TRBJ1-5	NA	TGTGCCAGCAGTTACCACACCGGCCAGCCCCAGCATTTT	CASSYHTGQPQHF
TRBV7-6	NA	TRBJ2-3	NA	TGTGCCAGCAGCCAGCAACTAGGTGACGAAGATACGCAGTATTTT	CASSQQLGDEDTQYF
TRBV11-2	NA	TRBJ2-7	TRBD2	TGTGCCAGCAGCTTGACTAGCGGGAGAGGTACATCCTACGAGCAGTACTTC	CASSLTSGRGTSYEQYF
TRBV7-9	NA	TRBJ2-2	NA	TGTGCCAGCAGCCGGACGGTAGCGAACACCGGGGAGCTGTTTTTT	CASSRTVANTGELFF
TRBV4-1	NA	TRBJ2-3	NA	TGCGCCAGCAGCCAAGTAGGGACGCGCACAGATACGCAGTATTTT	CASSQVGTRTDTQYF
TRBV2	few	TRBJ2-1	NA	TGTGCCAGCAGTGAAGCGGCGGCGGCCGGGGCCCTATACAATGAGCAGTTCTTC	CASSEAAAAGALYNEQFF
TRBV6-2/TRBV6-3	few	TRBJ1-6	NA	TGTGCCATCAATCGCCCGGGCCGAGGATCACCCCTCCACTTT	CAINRPGRGSPLHF
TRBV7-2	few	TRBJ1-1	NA	TGTGCCAGCAGCTCCGGTGGGCGGCGTGAAGCTTTCTTT	CASSSGGRREAFF
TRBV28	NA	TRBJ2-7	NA	TGTGCCAGCAGTTTAGGCAGGTTCCCCTACGAGCAGTACTTC	CASSLGRFPYEQYF
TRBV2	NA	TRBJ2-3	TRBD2	TGTGCCAGCAGTGGCGGCGCCTGGCGGGGGGACACAGATACGCAGTATTTT	CASSGGAWRGDTDTQYF
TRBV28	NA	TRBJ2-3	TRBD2	TGTGCCAGTAGACTAGCGGGGGGGCTCGTGGGCACAGATACGCAGTATTTT	CASRLAGGLVGTDTQYF
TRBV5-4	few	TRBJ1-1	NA	TGTGCCAGCAGCACCCCCGGGACGGTGAACACTGAAGCTTTCTTT	CASSTPGTVNTEAFF
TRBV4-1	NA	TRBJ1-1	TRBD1	TGCGCCAGCAGCCAACCCGGAACAGGGGGCACTGAAGCTTTCTTT	CASSQPGTGGTEAFF
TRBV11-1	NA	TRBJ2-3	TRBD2	TGTGCCAGCAGCTTTTGGCTAGCGGGAGGCCAAATTCGGAAAAAGACGCAGTATTTT	CASSFWLAGGQIRKKTQYF
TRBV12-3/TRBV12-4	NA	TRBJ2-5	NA	TGTGCCAGCAGTCGGTCACAGGGAGTCCAAGAGACCCAGTACTTC	CASSRSQGVQETQYF
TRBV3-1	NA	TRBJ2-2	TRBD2	TGTGCCAGCAGCCAAGTAAGGCTAGCGGGGGGGTTTTCCACCGGGGAGCTGTTTTTT	CASSQVRLAGGFSTGELFF
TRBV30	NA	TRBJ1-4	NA	TGTGCCTGGAGTGTAATGGGCTTGAGCGAAAAACTGTTTTTT	CAWSVMGLSEKLFF
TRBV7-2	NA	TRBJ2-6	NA	TGTGCCAGCAGCTTACGGCGGGCCTCTGGGGCCAACGTCCTGACTTTC	CASSLRRASGANVLTF
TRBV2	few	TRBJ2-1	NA	TGTGCCAGCAATTTGGTTGATGAGCAGTTCTTC	CASNLVDEQFF
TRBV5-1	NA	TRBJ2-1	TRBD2	TGCGCCAGCAGCCCAAGTACTAGCGGGGACTACAATGAGCAGTTCTTC	CASSPSTSGDYNEQFF
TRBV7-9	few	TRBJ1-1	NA	TGTGCCAGCAGCCGACAATCTGGGGAGGGCACTGAAGCTTTCTTT	CASSRQSGEGTEAFF
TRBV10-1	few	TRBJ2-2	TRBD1	TGCGCCAGCAGTGAACTCAGGGGGCCCGGGGAGCTGTTTTTT	CASSELRGPGELFF
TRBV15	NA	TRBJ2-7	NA	TGTGCCACCAGCAGAGAACGTCCTTCCTACGAGCAGTACTTC	CATSRERPSYEQYF
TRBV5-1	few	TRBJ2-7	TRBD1	TGCGCCAGCAGTTTACAGGGGCGAGGTAGGGACGAGCAGTACTTC	CASSLQGRGRDEQYF
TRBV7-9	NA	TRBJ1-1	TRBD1	TGTGCCAGCAGCTTAGGCAGGGGGACCTCTAACACTGAAGCTTTCTTT	CASSLGRGTSNTEAFF